This record looks at one T cell receptor (beta chain) sequence and its context. Within the sample, other DNA sequences also encode this same CDR3. Method: immunoSEQ multiplex PCR; TCRdb's copy keeps in-frame clones and lacks some. The profile shows about 29,000 clones, 88% of them singletons. In every patient, relapse followed autologous stem cell transplantation, while exposure to brentuximab vedotin differed. Magnetic depletion of non-target cells from thawed PBMCs yielded purified CD8+ T cells. Best response was recorded as complete response, partial response or progressive disease. The data stem from a study of PD-1 blockade in classical Hodgkin lymphoma. The CDR3 extends over 14 amino acids. Germline V gene data show CDR1 as MNHEY and CDR2 as SVGAGI. The V and J ends lost 2 bases and 1 base respectively, with 5 bases between them.

The chain is built from TRBV6-5 and TRBJ2-2; D is unresolved. Specimen: CD8+ T cells from blood, collected at baseline. The clonotype was recovered from a human donor with classical Hodgkin lymphoma. The CDR3 sequence: CASSYGENTGELFF. Written as DNA, the CDR3 is TGTGCCAGCAGTTACGGAGAGAACACCGGGGAGCTGTTTTTT.